What follows are 25 T cell receptor beta chains derived from one specimen sequenced in a study of cytomegalovirus exposure and HLA in healthy donors. The study ran its PCR with 60 Vbeta and 13 Jbeta primers. Some clones are missing from TCRdb's copy, which holds only in-frame ones; the method was immunoSEQ multiplex PCR. Of roughly 110,000 clones in the sample, about 70% were seen once. The sequenced sample consisted of PBMCs. The receptors derive from a boy younger than 18 in good health and CMV-seronegative.

This clone has more than one count but fewer than ten. This chain links TRBV7-9 with TRBJ2-5; 9 bases map to TRBD1. The V and J ends lost 4 bases and 3 bases, in that order; junction bases with no gene match: 9. The CDR3 spans 16 residues. Germline CDR1 reads SEHNR; CDR2 reads FQNEAQ (reference sequence). CDR3 protein: CASSYPPGQGKETQYF. CDR3 bases: TGTGCCAGCAGCTACCCACCGGGACAGGGAAAAGAGACCCAGTACTTC.

V usage is TRBV30 and J usage is TRBJ2-2, with a possible D match to TRBD2 (5 bases). Germline loops: CDR1 GTSNPN, CDR2 SVGIG (reference sequence). V lost 5 bases to trimming and J lost 7 bases, with 11 bases between them. CDR3 length equals 12 residues. The CDR3 reads CAWGQRSGELFF. CDR3 nucleotide sequence: TGTGCCTGGGGGCAGCGGAGCGGGGAGCTGTTTTTT.

This sequence joins TRBV4-1 and TRBJ2-7; 7 bases fit TRBD1. J lost 2 bases, V lost 2 bases, and 6 bases had no gene match. From germline, CDR1 is MGHRA and CDR2 YSYEKL. The CDR3 covers 15 residues. The chain's CDR3 is CASSQIWTGAYEQYF. CDR3 DNA: TGCGCCAGCAGCCAAATTTGGACAGGAGCCTACGAGCAGTACTTC.

The count of this clone is one. The V call is TRBV10-2, the J call TRBJ1-1; 9 nucleotides align to TRBD1. Germline V gives CDR1 WSHSY, CDR2 SAAADI. V dropped 6 bases and J dropped 3; count of bases not matched to a gene: 17. The CDR3 contains 18 residues. The chain's CDR3 is CASSAMTGTGRGYTEAFF. In DNA form, the CDR3 reads TGCGCCAGCAGCGCAATGACCGGGACAGGGAGAGGTTACACTGAAGCTTTCTTT.

This chain uses TRBV13 with TRBJ2-1, with 8 bases matching TRBD1. The CDR3 runs to 17 residues. The germline V gene has CDR1 PRHDT and CDR2 FYEKMQ (reference sequence). V lost 2 bases and J lost 3; bases outside the gene matches: 9. Here the CDR3 DNA reads TGTGCCAGCAGCTTAATTAACAAACAGGGGGTCTACAATGAGCAGTTCTTC. Its protein is CASSLINKQGVYNEQFF.

This clone was seen a few times. The chain carries TRBV15 and TRBJ2-5, with 9 bases matching TRBD2. With V trimmed by 4 bases and J by 5 bases, 8 bases remained unmatched. CDR1 LNHNV and CDR2 YYDKDF come from the germline V gene (reference sequence). CDR3 length: 15 amino acids. CDR3 region: CATSTPSGTRETQYF. CDR3 nucleotide sequence: TGTGCCACCAGCACTCCTAGCGGGACCCGGGAGACCCAGTACTTC.

V usage is TRBV27 and J usage is TRBJ2-7; TRBD1 matches 7 bases. Losses at the gene ends were 1 base for V and 4 bases for J; bases not matched to a gene: 7. Per the germline V gene, CDR1 is MNHEY and CDR2 is SMNVEV (reference sequence). CDR3 length: 15 amino acids. The CDR3 loop is CASSLWTGSSYEQYF. In DNA form, the CDR3 reads TGTGCCAGCAGTTTATGGACAGGTTCCTCTTACGAGCAGTACTTC.

The chain joins TRBV5-1 to TRBJ2-5; TRBD2 might be the D (6 bases). CDR1 is SGHRS, CDR2 YFSETQ, per germline. The V end was cut by 6 bases, the J end by 1 base, with 13 bases between. This CDR3 is 14 amino acids long. The CDR3 sequence: CASTKDYSQETQYF. For the CDR3, the DNA is TGCGCCAGCACCAAGGACTATTCCCAAGAGACCCAGTACTTC.

The rearrangement uses TRBV30 and TRBJ2-2; TRBD1 might be the D (6 bases). CDR1 is GTSNPN, CDR2 SVGIG, per germline (reference sequence). The CDR3 contains 12 residues. As DNA, the CDR3 is TGTGGGGCGACAGGGAACACCGGGGAGCTGTTTTTT. Its translation: CGATGNTGELFF.

The chain uses TRBV5-1 and TRBJ2-1; D possibly corresponds to TRBD1 (5 bases). Per the germline V gene, CDR1 is SGHRS and CDR2 is YFSETQ. Trimming left V 4 bases short and J 5 bases short, with 19 bases between. This CDR3 is built from 16 residues. The CDR3: CASSPLGQGRHNEQFF. CDR3 DNA sequence: TGCGCCAGCAGCCCCCTAGGGCAGGGCAGGCACAATGAGCAGTTCTTC.

This sequence joins TRBV5-6 and TRBJ1-1; maybe TRBD1 (5 bases). The CDR3 spans 13 residues. Trimming shortened V by 5 bases and J by 1 base, and 9 bases separated the two germline ends. Germline-derived CDR1 and CDR2 are SGHDT and YYEEEE. The CDR3 loop reads CASSFTGNTEAFF. In DNA, the CDR3 is TGTGCCAGCAGTTTTACAGGGAACACTGAAGCTTTCTTT.

The rearrangement links TRBV28 to TRBJ2-1, with 9 bases aligning to TRBD1. This CDR3 has 15 residues. The germline CDR1 and CDR2 sequences are MDHEN and SYDVKM. After removal of 5 bases from V and 6 bases from J, the junction contained 8 bases not matched to a gene. The CDR3 spells CASSPGTGMTNEQFF. CDR3 DNA: TGTGCCAGCAGTCCGGGGACAGGGATGACCAATGAGCAGTTCTTC.

This sequence joins TRBV2 and TRBJ1-4; 8 nucleotides match TRBD1. Trimming took 4 bases from V and 7 from J; bases not matched to a gene: 8. CDR3 length equals 15 residues. CDR1 SNHLY and CDR2 FYNNEI come from the germline V gene. CDR3 nucleotide sequence: TGTGCCAGCAGTGGCGACAGGGGAGGGGGTGAAAAACTGTTTTTT. It codes for CASSGDRGGGEKLFF.

The chain links TRBV27 to TRBJ1-2; 8 bases fit TRBD1. Germline loops: CDR1 MNHEY, CDR2 SMNVEV (reference sequence). The CDR3 consists of 13 residues. With V trimmed by 1 base and J by 8 bases, 3 bases remained unmatched. CDR3 loop: CASSLFRGRGYTF. In DNA, the CDR3 is TGTGCCAGCAGTTTATTCAGGGGGCGAGGCTACACCTTC.

This clone occurred a few times. J is TRBJ1-1 and V is TRBV27; 8 positions agree with TRBD1. V was clipped by 0 bases and J by 1 base; unmatched bases: 4. CDR1 and CDR2 (germline): MNHEY, SMNVEV (reference sequence). The CDR3 has 16 residues. The CDR3 DNA is TGTGCCAGCAGTTTATCCGGGACAGGACCGAACACTGAAGCTTTCTTT. This gives the protein CASSLSGTGPNTEAFF.

This clone has a single count. This sample includes further DNA sequences coding for the same CDR3. This chain links TRBV9 with TRBJ2-7, with 12 nucleotides matching TRBD2. V gave up 2 bases and J gave up 2 bases; unmatched junction bases: 2. CDR1 is SGDLS, CDR2 YYNGEE, per germline. The CDR3 runs 15 residues. The CDR3 bases are TGTGCCAGCAGCGTTGGACTAGCGGGAACCTACGAGCAGTACTTC. Translated: CASSVGLAGTYEQYF.

V is TRBV28 and J is TRBJ2-3; tentative D call: TRBD2 (5 bases). From germline, CDR1 is MDHEN and CDR2 SYDVKM. V shed 10 bases and J shed 2 bases, with 22 bases lying between them. CDR3 length: 16 residues. The CDR3, as DNA: TGTGCCATCCTACCCTCTTGGGAGACTGACACAGATACGCAGTATTTT. This encodes CAILPSWETDTDTQYF.

This rearrangement joins TRBV28 to TRBJ1-2, with TRBD1 as a possible D gene (6 bases). This CDR3 contains 13 residues. Germline V gene lookup returns CDR1 MDHEN and CDR2 SYDVKM. V was pared by 8 bases and J by 4 bases, with 14 bases between. This CDR3 reads CASASQGRYGYTF. In DNA form, the CDR3 reads TGTGCCAGCGCTTCTCAGGGGCGCTATGGCTACACCTTC.

The rearrangement links TRBV15 to TRBJ1-1; D ambiguous. The CDR3 extends over 13 amino acids. V was pared by 5 bases and J by 4 bases, with 11 bases between. In germline, CDR1 is LNHNV, CDR2 YYDKDF (reference sequence). In nucleotides, the CDR3 is TGTGCCACCAGCGCTGGCATGCCCACTGAAGCTTTCTTT. Protein sequence: CATSAGMPTEAFF.

The rearrangement uses TRBV2 and TRBJ1-1; tentative D call: TRBD1 (6 bases). The V end lost 6 bases, the J end lost 4 bases, and 15 bases lay between the germline ends. CDR1 SNHLY and CDR2 FYNNEI come from the germline V gene. The CDR3 is 14 residues long. In DNA form, the CDR3 reads TGTGCCAGCAGCTTGGGGGCCGGGCTCACTGAAGCTTTCTTT. It encodes CASSLGAGLTEAFF.

This clone was recorded a few times. In DNA form, the CDR3 reads TGTGCCTGGAGTGCCCGAGTTGGGAGTCAGCCCCAGCATTTT. Its translation is CAWSARVGSQPQHF. J is TRBJ1-5 and V is TRBV30; no reliable D call. From germline, CDR1 is GTSNPN and CDR2 SVGIG (reference sequence). Trimming took 1 base from V and 6 from J, leaving 13 bases between them. The CDR3 runs to 14 residues.

The genes are TRBV19 and TRBJ1-1; D is undetermined. CDR1 LNHDA and CDR2 SQIVND come from the germline V gene (reference sequence). The CDR3 totals 14 residues. Between the trimmed V and J ends, which lost 7 bases and 1 base, there was a span of 13 bases. The CDR3 protein is CASTEGRRNTEAFF. CDR3 bases: TGTGCCAGTACCGAGGGCCGGAGGAACACTGAAGCTTTCTTT. Full variable domain (remainder filled in from reference TRBV19 and TRBJ1-1): DGGITQSPKYLFRKEGQNVTLSCEQNLNHDAMYWYRQDPGQGLRLIYYSQIVNDFQKGDIAEGYSVSREKKESFPLTVTSAQKNPTAFYLCASTEGRRNTEAFFGQGTRLTVV.

This clone appeared a single time. The chain is built from TRBV19 and TRBJ1-5, with TRBD1 as a possible D gene (5 bases). CDR3 length: 13 amino acids. CDR1 and CDR2 from the germline V gene are LNHDA and SQIVND (reference sequence). V lost 6 bases, J lost 2 bases, and 8 bases lay in between. CDR3 nucleotides: TGTGCCAGTAGAGCGGGGGGCAATCAGCCCCAGCATTTT. Amino acids: CASRAGGNQPQHF.

This sequence joins TRBV30 and TRBJ2-1; possibly TRBD2 for D (5 bases). Germline V gene data show CDR1 as GTSNPN and CDR2 as SVGIG (reference sequence). The ends were cut back, 0 bases at V and 8 bases at J, with 23 bases in the middle. The CDR3 is 17 residues long. The CDR3 spells CAWSVSVMRGFDDEQFF. Here the CDR3 DNA reads TGTGCCTGGAGTGTAAGCGTTATGAGAGGGTTTGACGATGAGCAGTTCTTC.

This clone came up a few times. Other DNA sequences in the same sample also yield this CDR3. The chain couples TRBV20-1 to TRBJ2-5; D not certain. This CDR3 is built from 11 residues. Germline CDR1 is DFQATT and CDR2 is SNEGSKA (reference sequence). Trimming cost V 0 bases and J 4 bases, with 3 bases left between them. In DNA, the CDR3 is TGCAGTGCTAGAGATCTAGAGACCCAGTACTTC. This encodes CSARDLETQYF.